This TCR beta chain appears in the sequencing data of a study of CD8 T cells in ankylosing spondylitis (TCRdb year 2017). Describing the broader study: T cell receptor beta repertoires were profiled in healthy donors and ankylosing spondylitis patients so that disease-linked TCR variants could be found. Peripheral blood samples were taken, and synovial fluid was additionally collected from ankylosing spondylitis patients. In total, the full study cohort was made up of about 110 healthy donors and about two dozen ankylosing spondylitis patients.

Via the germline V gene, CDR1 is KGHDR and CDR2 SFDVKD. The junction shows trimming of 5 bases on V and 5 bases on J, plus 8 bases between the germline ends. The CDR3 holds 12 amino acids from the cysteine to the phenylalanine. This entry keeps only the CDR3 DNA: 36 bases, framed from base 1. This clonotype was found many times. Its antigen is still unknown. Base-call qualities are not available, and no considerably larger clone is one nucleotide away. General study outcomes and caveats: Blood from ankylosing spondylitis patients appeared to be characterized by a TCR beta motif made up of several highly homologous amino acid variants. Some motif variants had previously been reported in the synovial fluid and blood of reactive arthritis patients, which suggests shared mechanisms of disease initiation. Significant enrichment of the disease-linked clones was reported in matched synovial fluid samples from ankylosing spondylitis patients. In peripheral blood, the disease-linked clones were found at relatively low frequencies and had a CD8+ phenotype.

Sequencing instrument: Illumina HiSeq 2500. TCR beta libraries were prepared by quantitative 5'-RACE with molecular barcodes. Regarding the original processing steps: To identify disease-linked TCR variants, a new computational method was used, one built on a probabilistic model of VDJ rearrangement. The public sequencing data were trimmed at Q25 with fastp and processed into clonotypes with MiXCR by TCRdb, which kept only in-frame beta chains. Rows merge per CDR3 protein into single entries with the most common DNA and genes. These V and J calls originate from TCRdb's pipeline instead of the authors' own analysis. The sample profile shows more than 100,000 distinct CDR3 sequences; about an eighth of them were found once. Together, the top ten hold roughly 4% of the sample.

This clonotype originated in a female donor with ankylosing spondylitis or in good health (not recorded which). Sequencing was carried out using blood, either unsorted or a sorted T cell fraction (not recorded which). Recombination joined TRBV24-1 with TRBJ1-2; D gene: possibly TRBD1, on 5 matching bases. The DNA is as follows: TGTGCCACCAGTGCCCAGGGTTATGGCTACACCTTC. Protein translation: CATSAQGYGYTF.